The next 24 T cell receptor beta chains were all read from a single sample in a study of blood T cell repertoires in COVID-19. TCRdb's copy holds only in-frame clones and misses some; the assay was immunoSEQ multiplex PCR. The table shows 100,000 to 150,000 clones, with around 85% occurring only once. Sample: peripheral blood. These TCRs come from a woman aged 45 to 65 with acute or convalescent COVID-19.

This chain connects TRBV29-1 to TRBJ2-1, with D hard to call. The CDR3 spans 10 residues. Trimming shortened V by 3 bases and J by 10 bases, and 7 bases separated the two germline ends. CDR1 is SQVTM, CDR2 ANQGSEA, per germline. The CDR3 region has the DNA TGCAGCGTTGACACCGAGGAGCAGTTCTTC. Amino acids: CSVDTEEQFF.

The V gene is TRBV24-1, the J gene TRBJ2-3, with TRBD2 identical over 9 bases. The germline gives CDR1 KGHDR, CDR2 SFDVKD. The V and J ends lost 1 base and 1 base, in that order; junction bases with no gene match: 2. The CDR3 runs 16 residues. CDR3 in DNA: TGTGCCACCAGTGATTTCGTAGCGGGGGGCACAGATACGCAGTATTTT. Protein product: CATSDFVAGGTDTQYF.

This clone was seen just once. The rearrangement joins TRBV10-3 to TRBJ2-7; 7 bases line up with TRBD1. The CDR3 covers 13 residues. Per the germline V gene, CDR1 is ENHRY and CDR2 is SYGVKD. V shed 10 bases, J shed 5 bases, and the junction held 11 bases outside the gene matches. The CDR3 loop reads CARSTGKHDEQYF. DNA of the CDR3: TGTGCCAGGTCGACAGGGAAGCACGACGAGCAGTACTTC.

The CDR3 DNA is TGTGCCAGCTCGGGGTTGTGGGGACAGGAAAAACTGGACATTCAGTACTTC. Protein: CASSGLWGQEKLDIQYF. This rearrangement joins TRBV28 to TRBJ2-4; TRBD1 aligns across 8 bases. This CDR3 has 17 residues. The germline CDR1 and CDR2 sequences are MDHEN and SYDVKM. J gave up 8 bases and V 8 bases, and 20 bases lay outside the gene matches.

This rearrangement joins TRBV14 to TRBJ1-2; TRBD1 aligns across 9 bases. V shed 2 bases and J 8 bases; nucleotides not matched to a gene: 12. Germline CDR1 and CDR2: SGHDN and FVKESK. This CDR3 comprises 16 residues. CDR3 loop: CASSQKSGTGSMGYTF. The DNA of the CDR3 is TGTGCCAGCAGCCAAAAGTCCGGGACAGGGAGTATGGGCTACACCTTC.

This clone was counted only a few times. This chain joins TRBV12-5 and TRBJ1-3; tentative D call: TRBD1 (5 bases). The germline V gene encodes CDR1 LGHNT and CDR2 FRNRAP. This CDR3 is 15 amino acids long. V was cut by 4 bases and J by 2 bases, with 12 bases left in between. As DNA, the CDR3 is TGTGCTAGTGGTTCCCTGGGACTCGCTGGAAACACCATATATTTT. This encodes CASGSLGLAGNTIYF.

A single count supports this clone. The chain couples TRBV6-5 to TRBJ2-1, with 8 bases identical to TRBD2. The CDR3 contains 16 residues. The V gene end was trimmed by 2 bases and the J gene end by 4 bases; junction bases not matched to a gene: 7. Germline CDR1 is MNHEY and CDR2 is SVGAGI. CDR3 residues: CASSYTTSGSYNEQFF. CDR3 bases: TGTGCCAGCAGTTACACAACTAGCGGAAGTTACAATGAGCAGTTCTTC.

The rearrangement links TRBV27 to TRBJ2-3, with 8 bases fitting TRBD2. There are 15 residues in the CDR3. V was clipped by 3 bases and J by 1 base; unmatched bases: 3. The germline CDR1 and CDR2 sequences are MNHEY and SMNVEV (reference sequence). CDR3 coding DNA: TGTGCCAGCAGTTTTCGGCGGGGGGGCACAGATACGCAGTATTTT. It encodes CASSFRRGGTDTQYF.

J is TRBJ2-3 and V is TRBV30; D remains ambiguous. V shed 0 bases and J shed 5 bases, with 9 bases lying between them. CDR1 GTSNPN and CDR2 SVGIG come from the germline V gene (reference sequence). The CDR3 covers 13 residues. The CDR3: CAWSVARRDTQYF. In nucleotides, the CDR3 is TGTGCCTGGAGTGTAGCGAGGAGAGATACGCAGTATTTT.

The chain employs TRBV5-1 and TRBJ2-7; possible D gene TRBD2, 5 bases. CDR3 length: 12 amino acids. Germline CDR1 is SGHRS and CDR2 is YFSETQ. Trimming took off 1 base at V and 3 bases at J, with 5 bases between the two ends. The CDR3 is CASSLSGYEQYF. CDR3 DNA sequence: TGCGCCAGCAGCTTGAGCGGCTACGAGCAGTACTTC.

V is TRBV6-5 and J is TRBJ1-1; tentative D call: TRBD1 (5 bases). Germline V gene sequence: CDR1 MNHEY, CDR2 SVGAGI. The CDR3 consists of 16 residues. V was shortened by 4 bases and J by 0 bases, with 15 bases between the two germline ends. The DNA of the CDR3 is TGTGCCAGCAGTTCTCGAACGGGACTCATGAACACTGAAGCTTTCTTT. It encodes CASSSRTGLMNTEAFF.

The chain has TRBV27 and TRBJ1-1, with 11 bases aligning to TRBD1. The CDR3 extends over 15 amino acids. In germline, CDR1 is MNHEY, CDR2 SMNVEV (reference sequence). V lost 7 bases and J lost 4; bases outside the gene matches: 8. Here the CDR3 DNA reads TGTGCCAGCACTTTCAGGGGACAGGGGGGCACTGAAGCTTTCTTT. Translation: CASTFRGQGGTEAFF.

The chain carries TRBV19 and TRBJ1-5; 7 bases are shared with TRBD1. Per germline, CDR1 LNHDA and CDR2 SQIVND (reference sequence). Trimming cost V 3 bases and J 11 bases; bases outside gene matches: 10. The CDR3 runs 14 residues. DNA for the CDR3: TGTGCCAGTAGTATCCTGACAGGGCTGGAGGCCCAGCATTTT. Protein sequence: CASSILTGLEAQHF.

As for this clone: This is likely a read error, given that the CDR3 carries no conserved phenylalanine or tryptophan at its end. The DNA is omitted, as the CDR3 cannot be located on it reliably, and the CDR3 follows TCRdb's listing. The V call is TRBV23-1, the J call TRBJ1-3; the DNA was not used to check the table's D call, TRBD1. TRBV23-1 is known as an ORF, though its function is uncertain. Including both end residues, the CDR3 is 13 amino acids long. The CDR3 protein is CASSQPDRGSEPA.

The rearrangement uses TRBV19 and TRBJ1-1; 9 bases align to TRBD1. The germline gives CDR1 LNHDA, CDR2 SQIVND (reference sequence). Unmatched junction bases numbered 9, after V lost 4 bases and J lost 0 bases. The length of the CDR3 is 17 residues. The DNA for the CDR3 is TGTGCCAGTAGTAGTCAACAGGGGGCCAGGGTGAACACTGAAGCTTTCTTT. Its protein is CASSSQQGARVNTEAFF.

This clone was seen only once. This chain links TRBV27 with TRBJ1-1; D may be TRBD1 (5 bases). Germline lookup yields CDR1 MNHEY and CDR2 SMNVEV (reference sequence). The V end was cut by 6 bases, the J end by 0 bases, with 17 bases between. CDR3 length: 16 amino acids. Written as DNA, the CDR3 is TGTGCCAGCAGACCCATGGGGCGAACCATGAACACTGAAGCTTTCTTT. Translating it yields CASRPMGRTMNTEAFF.

The CDR3 loop reads CASSETGGGQPQHF. The DNA of the CDR3 is TGTGCCAGCAGCGAGACAGGGGGTGGGCAGCCCCAGCATTTT. The chain recombines TRBV2 with TRBJ1-5, with TRBD1 matching 9 bases. Germline V gene sequence: CDR1 SNHLY, CDR2 FYNNEI. The CDR3 totals 14 residues. J gave up 7 bases and V 6 bases, and 7 bases lay outside the gene matches.

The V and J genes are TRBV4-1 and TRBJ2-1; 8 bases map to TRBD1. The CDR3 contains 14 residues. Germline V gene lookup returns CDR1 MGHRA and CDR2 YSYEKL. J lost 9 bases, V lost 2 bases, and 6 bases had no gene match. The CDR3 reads CASSQPSGGVEQFF. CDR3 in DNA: TGCGCCAGCAGCCAACCCTCAGGGGGCGTTGAGCAGTTCTTC.

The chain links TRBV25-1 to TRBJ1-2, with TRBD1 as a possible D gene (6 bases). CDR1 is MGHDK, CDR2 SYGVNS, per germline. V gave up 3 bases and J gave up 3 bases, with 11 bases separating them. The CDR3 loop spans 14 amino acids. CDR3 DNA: TGTGCCAGCAGTGAGGGCAGGGGTTACTATGGCTACACCTTC. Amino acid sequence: CASSEGRGYYGYTF.

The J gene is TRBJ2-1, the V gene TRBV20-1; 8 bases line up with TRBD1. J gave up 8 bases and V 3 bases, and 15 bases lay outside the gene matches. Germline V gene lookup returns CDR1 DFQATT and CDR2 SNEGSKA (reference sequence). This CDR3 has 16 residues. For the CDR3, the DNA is TGCAGTGCTAGTACCGATTCCGGGACAGGAGTCGATGAGCAGTTCTTC. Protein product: CSASTDSGTGVDEQFF.

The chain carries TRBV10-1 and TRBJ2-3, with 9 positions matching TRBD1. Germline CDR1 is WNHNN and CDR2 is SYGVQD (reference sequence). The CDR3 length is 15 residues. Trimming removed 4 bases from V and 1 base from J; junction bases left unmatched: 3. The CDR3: CASSARTGGTDTQYF. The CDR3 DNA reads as TGCGCCAGCAGTGCGAGGACAGGGGGCACAGATACGCAGTATTTT.

CDR3 in DNA: TGTGCCAGTAGGATGTTAGGACAGATGAAGGGTGGCTACACCTTC. It is translated as CASRMLGQMKGGYTF. The V gene is TRBV19, the J gene TRBJ1-2; maybe TRBD1 (6 bases). This CDR3 has 15 residues. V was shortened by 6 bases and J by 7 bases, with 21 bases between the two germline ends. Looked up from germline, CDR1 is LNHDA and CDR2 is SQIVND (reference sequence).

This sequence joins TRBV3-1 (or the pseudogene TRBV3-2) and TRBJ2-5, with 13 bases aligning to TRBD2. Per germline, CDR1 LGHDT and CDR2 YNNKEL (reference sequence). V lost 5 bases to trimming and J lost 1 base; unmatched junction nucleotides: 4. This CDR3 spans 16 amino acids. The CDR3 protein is CASSKGLAGIQETQYF. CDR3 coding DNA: TGTGCCAGCAGCAAGGGACTAGCGGGGATCCAAGAGACCCAGTACTTC.

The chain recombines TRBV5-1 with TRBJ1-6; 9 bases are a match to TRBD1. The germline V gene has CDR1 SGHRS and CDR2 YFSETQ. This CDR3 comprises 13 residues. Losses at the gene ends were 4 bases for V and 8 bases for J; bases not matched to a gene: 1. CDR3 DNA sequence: TGCGCCAGCAGCGGGGACAGGGATTCACCCCTCCACTTT. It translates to CASSGDRDSPLHF.